The 30 T cell receptor beta chains below were found in one sample sequenced in a study of T cells in Graves' hyperthyroidism and ophthalmopathy. The CDR3 regions of TCR beta were amplified from RNA transcripts. During a first-round RT-PCR of the TCR CDR3, the HTBI primer set was used. TCRdb fed the multiplex PCR reads into MiXCR, producing one record per CDR3 protein. Seen here are about 340,000 distinct CDR3 sequences, about 20% observed once, and the top ten hold roughly 49%. The material sequenced was blood. These receptors were obtained from a woman aged 45-60 years with Graves' hyperthyroidism.

This clonotype was detected a few times. CDR3 region: CASSYFRVGSGNTIYF. CDR3 bases: TGTGCCAGCAGTTATTTTCGGGTAGGCTCTGGAAACACCATATATTTT. This chain connects TRBV6-1 to TRBJ1-3, with unresolved D. Germline loops: CDR1 MNHNS, CDR2 SASEGT. The ends were cut back, 5 bases at V and 0 bases at J, with 14 bases in the middle. The CDR3 length is 16 residues.

This clonotype was picked up a small number of times. V usage is TRBV30 and J usage is TRBJ2-7, with a weak D call TRBD2 (5 bases). Germline V gene lookup returns CDR1 GTSNPN and CDR2 SVGIG (reference sequence). V lost 3 bases to trimming and J lost 0 bases, with 21 bases between them. This CDR3 region has 17 residues. CDR3 sequence: CAWSGPKTGSFSYEQYV. DNA of the CDR3: TGTGCCTGGAGCGGGCCCAAAACGGGGAGTTTCTCCTACGAGCAGTACGTC.

This clonotype was detected many times. The chain uses TRBV18 and TRBJ2-5; perhaps TRBD1 as D (5 bases). The CDR3 runs to 15 residues. Trimming shortened V by 0 bases and J by 0 bases, and 8 bases separated the two germline ends. Per the germline V gene, CDR1 is KGHSH and CDR2 is LQKENI. The CDR3 spells CASSPPGHDQETQYF. CDR3 DNA: TGTGCCAGCTCACCACCCGGACACGACCAAGAGACCCAGTACTTC.

The chain has TRBV20-1 and TRBJ2-5; 9 nucleotides match TRBD1. J was trimmed by 4 bases and V by 5 bases; bases with no gene match: 17. The CDR3 consists of 17 residues. Germline CDR1 DFQATT, CDR2 SNEGSKA (reference sequence). CDR3 sequence reads: CSAAPRGQGPRGETQYF. DNA for the CDR3: TGCAGTGCTGCACCGAGGGGACAGGGACCTCGGGGAGAGACCCAGTACTTC.

This clonotype was detected ten times or more. V gene TRBV18 combines with J gene TRBJ2-7; D gene uncertain. The CDR3 length is 13 residues. CDR1 is KGHSH, CDR2 LQKENI, per germline. The germline V and J ends were trimmed by 3 bases and 6 bases, with 12 bases remaining between them. In DNA form, the CDR3 reads TGTGCCAGCTCACCGAGTGAATCCGGCGAGCAGTACTTC. The encoded protein is CASSPSESGEQYF.

This clonotype has only a few counts. The chain carries TRBV30 and TRBJ2-3; D is undetermined. Per germline, CDR1 GTSNPN and CDR2 SVGIG (reference sequence). The CDR3 extends over 15 amino acids. The V end was cut by 0 bases, the J end by 0 bases, with 10 bases between. This CDR3 reads CAWSVTFSSTDTQYF. CDR3 coding DNA: TGTGCCTGGAGTGTAACGTTCTCTAGCACAGATACGCAGTATTTT.

This clonotype occurred a few times. The chain joins TRBV4-2 to TRBJ1-3; D is perhaps TRBD1 (6 bases). The ends were cut back, 3 bases at V and 4 bases at J, with 10 bases in the middle. The CDR3 is made up of 14 amino acids. Per the germline V gene, CDR1 is LGHNA and CDR2 is YNFKEQ. CDR3 region: CASSHQGNGNTIYF. In DNA form, the CDR3 reads TGTGCCAGCAGCCATCAGGGGAACGGAAACACCATATATTTT.

This clonotype has just a few counts. Because it lacks the conserved phenylalanine or tryptophan at the end, this CDR3 is likely a read error. The DNA of the CDR3 is TGCGCCAGCAGCCCCGGGGGGGTGTCCTACGAGCAGTACGCC. Amino acid sequence: CASSPGGVSYEQYA. V is TRBV5-1 and J is TRBJ2-7, with 8 bases identical to TRBD2. Looked up from germline, CDR1 is SGHRS and CDR2 is YFSETQ. Losses at the gene ends were 4 bases for V and 1 base for J; bases not matched to a gene: 4. CDR3 length: 14 amino acids.

The V call is TRBV12-3 or TRBV12-4, the J call TRBJ2-3; D is perhaps TRBD2 (5 bases). CDR3 length equals 14 residues. V was cut by 5 bases and J by 4 bases, with 13 bases left in between. CDR3 sequence (DNA): TGTGCCAGCAGTCCCCAGACTATGGCAGATACGCAGTATTTT. This codes for CASSPQTMADTQYF.

This clonotype appeared a few times. V and J are TRBV20-1 and TRBJ1-1; 11 positions match TRBD1. This CDR3 comprises 14 residues. CDR1 and CDR2 from the germline V gene are DFQATT and SNEGSKA (reference sequence). Trimming at V came to 3 bases and at J to 7 bases, leaving 7 bases not matched to a gene. The CDR3 protein is CSARTHGTGGEAFF. The CDR3 DNA reads TGCAGTGCTAGGACCCACGGGACAGGGGGTGAAGCTTTCTTT.

Many counts were recorded for this clonotype. The genes are TRBV2 and TRBJ2-1; 8 positions match TRBD2. The germline V gene encodes CDR1 SNHLY and CDR2 FYNNEI. V lost 4 bases to trimming and J lost 5 bases; unmatched junction nucleotides: 7. The length of the CDR3 is 15 residues. The CDR3 region is CASSVLAERNNEQFF. CDR3 in DNA: TGTGCCAGCAGTGTACTAGCGGAGCGGAACAATGAGCAGTTCTTC.

The chain links TRBV30 to TRBJ2-2; TRBD2 is a possible D gene (7 bases). V lost 1 base to trimming and J lost 5 bases, with 11 bases between them. CDR3 length: 14 residues. Germline CDR1 is GTSNPN and CDR2 is SVGIG (reference sequence). This chain's CDR3 is CAWSEGGRTGELFF. Written as DNA, the CDR3 is TGTGCCTGGAGTGAGGGGGGGCGTACCGGGGAGCTGTTTTTT.

This clonotype was detected a few times. The chain is built from TRBV6-1 and TRBJ2-4, with 10 bases matching TRBD1. V gave up 5 bases and J gave up 8 bases; unmatched junction bases: 6. The CDR3 has 14 amino acids. Per the germline V gene, CDR1 is MNHNS and CDR2 is SASEGT. The CDR3 spells CASSKRQGADIQYF. CDR3 DNA sequence: TGTGCCAGCAGTAAGCGACAGGGGGCTGACATTCAGTACTTC.

The table lists this clonotype with many counts. This sequence joins TRBV5-1 and TRBJ2-7; 9 bases line up with TRBD1. CDR1 and CDR2 from the germline V gene are SGHRS and YFSETQ. With 0 bases clipped from V and 3 bases from J, the junction kept 7 bases outside the gene matches. CDR3 size: 16 residues. DNA of the CDR3: TGCGCCAGCAGCTTGGGGGGACAGGGTGGCTACTACGAGCAGTACTTC. This codes for CASSLGGQGGYYEQYF.

In this sample, this clonotype turned up many times. This chain uses TRBV27 with TRBJ2-3, with 9 positions matching TRBD1. From germline, CDR1 is MNHEY and CDR2 SMNVEV (reference sequence). CDR3 length: 13 amino acids. V was pared by 7 bases and J by 5 bases, with 4 bases of the junction left unmatched. For the CDR3, the DNA is TGTGCCAGCACGACAGGGGGTAGAGATACGCAGTATTTT. This translates into CASTTGGRDTQYF.

This clonotype was seen at least ten times. The CDR3 region is CASSEQGVSSYEQYV. The CDR3 coding sequence is TGTGCCAGCAGTGAACAGGGGGTCAGCTCCTACGAGCAGTACGTC. The chain combines TRBV6-1 with TRBJ2-7; TRBD1 agrees at 7 bases. Germline CDR1 is MNHNS and CDR2 is SASEGT. The CDR3 covers 15 residues. V shed 2 bases, J shed 0 bases, and the junction held 4 bases outside the gene matches.

This clonotype was counted only a few times. This chain links TRBV10-2 with TRBJ2-7, with 7 bases aligning to TRBD2. The CDR3 totals 16 residues. CDR1 is WSHSY, CDR2 SAAADI, per germline. V dropped 7 bases and J dropped 4; count of bases not matched to a gene: 16. CDR3 amino acids: CASMGVTAGVNYEQYF. CDR3 nucleotide sequence: TGCGCCAGCATGGGAGTAACCGCGGGAGTGAATTACGAGCAGTACTTC.

This chain joins TRBV4-1 and TRBJ1-1; D perhaps matches TRBD1 (5 bases). CDR3 length: 16 residues. Trimming shortened V by 0 bases and J by 2 bases, and 13 bases separated the two germline ends. Germline CDR1 reads MGHRA; CDR2 reads YSYEKL. For the CDR3, the DNA is TGCGCCAGCAGCCAAGATCAGTGGACACTTAACACTGAAGCTTTCTTT. Protein: CASSQDQWTLNTEAFF.

The genes are TRBV9 and TRBJ1-6; D is uncertain. V was pared by 0 bases and J by 8 bases, with 6 bases between. This CDR3 spans 13 amino acids. Germline V CDR1 and CDR2: SGDLS, YYNGEE. CDR3 in amino acids: CASSVGPDSPLHF. CDR3 DNA: TGTGCCAGCAGCGTAGGCCCGGATTCACCCCTCCACTTT.

This clonotype has ten or more counts. The chain couples TRBV3-1 to TRBJ1-1, with D hard to call. V lost 4 bases to trimming and J lost 1 base, with 10 bases between them. CDR3 length equals 14 residues. Germline CDR1 LGHDT, CDR2 YNNKEL (reference sequence). This chain's CDR3 is CASSPRETNTEAFF. CDR3 DNA sequence: TGTGCCAGCAGCCCCCGGGAGACGAACACTGAAGCTTTCTTT.

The CDR3 spells CSARDALAGGWEQYF. The CDR3, as DNA: TGCAGTGCTAGAGATGCTCTAGCGGGAGGCTGGGAGCAGTACTTC. V and J are TRBV20-1 and TRBJ2-7; 11 bases match TRBD2. The CDR3 is made up of 15 amino acids. CDR1 and CDR2 from the germline V gene are DFQATT and SNEGSKA (reference sequence). V shed 0 bases, J shed 7 bases, and the junction held 8 bases outside the gene matches.

In this sample, this clonotype turned up many times. J is TRBJ1-2 and V is TRBV3-1; 7 bases align to TRBD1. Germline CDR1 is LGHDT and CDR2 is YNNKEL (reference sequence). The CDR3 sequence is 11 residues long. With 5 bases clipped from V and 8 bases from J, the junction kept 2 bases outside the gene matches. Here the CDR3 reads CASSNRGGYTF. The CDR3 coding sequence is TGTGCCAGCAGCAACAGGGGAGGCTACACCTTC.

This clonotype turned up a few times. The V and J genes are TRBV7-9 and TRBJ2-1, with D unresolved. The CDR3 sequence is 14 residues long. V lost 0 bases and J 6 bases, leaving 9 bases between the germline ends. CDR1 is SEHNR and CDR2 is FQNEAQ in the germline V gene (reference sequence). The chain's CDR3 is CASSLALVSNEQFF. The DNA of the CDR3 is TGTGCCAGCAGCTTAGCCTTGGTTAGCAATGAGCAGTTCTTC.

This clonotype has at least ten counts. The V call is TRBV20-1, the J call TRBJ2-3; D may be TRBD2 (6 bases). This CDR3 is 15 amino acids long. Trimming pared 3 bases from V and 3 bases from J, leaving 16 bases between. CDR1 DFQATT and CDR2 SNEGSKA come from the germline V gene (reference sequence). The CDR3 DNA reads as TGCAGTGCTAGTGGGCGGCTAGCGATGACAGATACGCAGTATTTT. Residues: CSASGRLAMTDTQYF.

This chain connects TRBV12-3 or TRBV12-4 to TRBJ2-4; D gene ambiguous. Trimming pared 3 bases from V and 8 bases from J, leaving 11 bases between. The CDR3 is 13 residues long. The DNA for the CDR3 is TGTGCCAGCAGTTTCCGCGCCCCGTACATTCAGTACTTC. This codes for CASSFRAPYIQYF.

At least ten counts were recorded for this clonotype. The chain has TRBV6-5 and TRBJ2-3, with TRBD2 as a possible D gene (5 bases). The CDR3 consists of 15 residues. Germline CDR1 reads MNHEY; CDR2 reads SVGAGI. V lost 0 bases and J lost 6, with 13 bases in between. The CDR3 loop is CASSYSAPRGDTQYF. The CDR3 nucleotides read TGTGCCAGCAGTTACTCGGCACCGCGAGGGGATACGCAGTATTTT.

This clonotype was observed a single time. J is TRBJ1-6 and V is TRBV20-1, with D possibly being TRBD1 (6 bases). V lost 1 base to trimming and J lost 5 bases, with 6 bases between them. Germline V gene sequence: CDR1 DFQATT, CDR2 SNEGSKA (reference sequence). The CDR3 has 13 residues. CDR3 protein: CSARGTDNSPLHF. As DNA, the CDR3 is TGCAGTGCTAGAGGGACAGATAATTCACCCCTCCACTTT.

This clonotype was seen ten or more times. It is unclear where the CDR3 begins or ends on the DNA, so no DNA is shown, and the CDR3 is as TCRdb lists it. The gene calls are TRBV28 and TRBJ2-1; the tabulated D call, TRBD1, remains unverified against the DNA. The CDR3 has 15 amino acids, counting both end residues. Germline lookup yields CDR1 MDHEN and CDR2 SYDVKM. The chain's CDR3 is CASSSSDGTYNEQFF.

The chain recombines TRBV4-1 with TRBJ2-2; possibly TRBD1 or TRBD2 for D (8 bases each). Trimming cost V 0 bases and J 2 bases, with 22 bases left between them. The germline V gene has CDR1 MGHRA and CDR2 YSYEKL. The CDR3 has 20 residues. The CDR3 region is CASSQEAGGGVAGNTGELFF. CDR3 coding DNA: TGCGCCAGCAGCCAAGAGGCAGGGGGCGGGGTAGCGGGAAACACCGGGGAGCTGTTTTTT.

Regarding this clonotype: Just one base apart from a much larger clone, this may be a read error. CDR3: CASSLWGGRLTLFVDEQFF. The CDR3 nucleotides read TGTGCCAGCAGCCTTTGGGGGGGCAGACTGACTCTTTTCGTCGATGAGCAGTTCTTC. This chain uses TRBV5-6 with TRBJ2-1; weak D call: TRBD2 (7 bases). CDR1 and CDR2 (germline): SGHDT, YYEEEE. Trimming removed 4 bases at V and 8 bases at J, with 31 bases between. This CDR3 has 19 residues.